This T cell receptor beta chain was captured in a study of cytomegalovirus exposure and HLA in healthy donors. Study-level background: Both the 120 validation repertoires and the approximately 670 first-cohort repertoires used the same platform, as reported by a later analysis.

A roughly 130-subject validation cohort, separate from the approximately 610-subject first cohort, supplied the donors. Sequencing used immunoSEQ multiplex PCR; TCRdb keeps in-frame clones, though not all of them. Of about 330,000 clones in the sample, 86% were seen once. General study findings and limits: In vitro data verified three CMV-associated chains as specific for CMV antigens. Some TCR beta chains (around 180 of them) were listed as cytomegalovirus-associated.

In regard to this clone: The antigen is not known.

Material: PBMCs. This receptor was taken from a woman aged 18 to 35 in good health and CMV-seronegative.

For the CDR3, the DNA is TGTGCCAGCAGTTTCTCCAGGTCTTACGAGCAGTACTTC. It codes for CASSFSRSYEQYF. The chain employs TRBV28 and TRBJ2-7; D not certain. Germline V gene data show CDR1 as MDHEN and CDR2 as SYDVKM. This CDR3 contains 13 residues. The V end was cut by 3 bases, the J end by 4 bases, with 10 bases between.